The clone carrying this TCR beta chain turned up a few times. This sample stems from a study of T-cell reconstitution after alpha-beta-depleted transplantation in children. This CDR3 has 14 residues. With 6 bases removed from V and 7 bases from J, the gap between germline ends came to 19 bases. The V gene's germline CDR1 is DFQATT and CDR2 SNEGSKA (reference sequence). Researchers prepared the TCRbeta library using unique molecular identifiers, the study reports. TCRdb ran MiXCR on the PCR reads and lists one entry per CDR3 protein. The data show around 480,000 distinct CDR3 sequences, 30% to 35% seen once.

This receptor was obtained from a human donor who donated a stem cell graft to a child with aplastic anemia. The sequences come from PBMCs from the stem cell graft donor, collected from the stem cell graft. This chain connects TRBV20-1 to TRBJ1-5, with a tentative D call TRBD1 (6 bases). CDR3 residues: CSAARGSSDQPQHF. As DNA, the CDR3 is TGCAGTGCGGCGAGGGGGAGCTCGGACCAGCCCCAGCATTTT.